The 11 T cell receptor beta chains listed next were all sequenced from one sample in a study of T cell changes during pregnancy in multiple sclerosis. Method: immunoSEQ multiplex PCR; TCRdb's copy keeps in-frame clones and lacks some. Here the sample spans 55,000 or so clones, over 80% being singletons. The source material was CD4+ T cells from peripheral blood mononuclear cells, sampled in the first trimester of pregnancy. The receptors shown here come from a female donor with multiple sclerosis, enrolled in a pregnancy study.

The CDR3 here is CASSGVAGGLSQYF. CDR3 nucleotide sequence: TGCGCCAGCAGTGGAGTGGCAGGGGGCCTTTCGCAGTACTTC. The V call is TRBV10-1, the J call TRBJ2-7; 8 nucleotides line up with TRBD1. Trimming at V came to 4 bases and at J to 9 bases, leaving 11 bases not matched to a gene. Germline V lookup: CDR1 WNHNN, CDR2 SYGVQD (reference sequence). This CDR3 contains 14 residues.

The rearrangement joins TRBV28 to TRBJ2-6; 7 positions match TRBD1. CDR1 is MDHEN and CDR2 is SYDVKM in the germline V gene. Trimming at V came to 7 bases and at J to 0 bases, leaving 12 bases not matched to a gene. This CDR3 region has 18 residues. The CDR3 region is CASNSGQEIFSGANVLTF. DNA for the CDR3: TGTGCCAGCAACTCCGGACAGGAGATTTTCTCTGGGGCCAACGTCCTGACTTTC.

The chain's CDR3 is CTSSQEGRNSHGYTF. Written as DNA, the CDR3 is TGCACCAGCAGCCAAGAAGGCAGGAACAGCCATGGCTACACCTTC. The V gene is TRBV1, the J gene TRBJ1-2; the table assigns TRBD1, which was not confirmed against the DNA. TRBV1 is termed a pseudogene. The CDR3 is 15 residues long.

The rearrangement joins TRBV19 to TRBJ2-7; 9 bases match TRBD1. The CDR3 totals 16 residues. CDR1 LNHDA and CDR2 SQIVND come from the germline V gene (reference sequence). V lost 5 bases, J lost 2 bases, and 10 bases stayed unmatched. The DNA of the CDR3 is TGTGCCAGTAGTTCCAAAACCCGGGACAGGGCCTACGAGCAGTACTTC. This gives the protein CASSSKTRDRAYEQYF.

This sequence joins TRBV5-1 and TRBJ2-3; D not resolved. Germline-derived CDR1 and CDR2 are SGHRS and YFSETQ. The CDR3 covers 14 residues. Trimming took 0 bases from V and 0 from J, leaving 5 bases between them. CDR3 loop: CASSLGGSTDTQYF. CDR3 DNA: TGCGCCAGCAGCTTGGGCGGAAGCACAGATACGCAGTATTTT.

The rearrangement links TRBV29-1 to TRBJ1-1; 8 bases match TRBD1. Germline assignment: CDR1 SQVTM and CDR2 ANQGSEA. The V gene end was trimmed by 5 bases and the J gene end by 3 bases; junction bases not matched to a gene: 2. This CDR3 has 12 amino acids. This chain's CDR3 is CSVTGGDTEAFF. The CDR3 DNA is TGCAGCGTTACAGGGGGGGACACTGAAGCTTTCTTT.

The chain employs TRBV9 and TRBJ2-4; D is possibly TRBD2 (7 bases). The CDR3 extends over 15 amino acids. Trimming cost V 0 bases and J 11 bases, with 18 bases left between them. In germline, CDR1 is SGDLS, CDR2 YYNGEE. In DNA, the CDR3 is TGTGCCAGCAGCGTAGAGGGGGGGAGCGGCGGGGTTCAGTACTTC. Translation: CASSVEGGSGGVQYF.

The chain is built from TRBV27 and TRBJ1-1; 8 nucleotides agree with TRBD1. Germline V lookup: CDR1 MNHEY, CDR2 SMNVEV (reference sequence). This CDR3 region has 18 residues. Unmatched junction bases numbered 12, after V lost 3 bases and J lost 0 bases. DNA of the CDR3: TGTGCCAGCAGTTTTGGTCGACAGGGGCTATTGGTGAACACTGAAGCTTTCTTT. Amino acid sequence: CASSFGRQGLLVNTEAFF.

V and J are TRBV7-9 and TRBJ1-5, with D perhaps matching TRBD1 (5 bases). Per the germline V gene, CDR1 is SEHNR and CDR2 is FQNEAQ (reference sequence). The CDR3 is made up of 14 amino acids. V lost 4 bases and J 3 bases, leaving 10 bases between the germline ends. The DNA for the CDR3 is TGTGCCAGCAGCTCGGACACTAACAATCAGCCCCAGCATTTT. Translation gives CASSSDTNNQPQHF.

The rearrangement links TRBV28 to TRBJ2-3; TRBD2 is a possible D gene (6 bases). Germline V gene data show CDR1 as MDHEN and CDR2 as SYDVKM. The CDR3 sequence is 15 residues long. Trimming cost V 7 bases and J 1 base, with 15 bases left between them. The CDR3 DNA reads TGTGCCAGCACCTCCGGGGGAGTGGGCACAGATACGCAGTATTTT. It specifies CASTSGGVGTDTQYF.

V and J are TRBV5-4 and TRBJ2-7; D unresolved. The CDR3 extends over 15 amino acids. CDR1 and CDR2 from the germline V gene are SGHNT and YYREEE (reference sequence). Trimming took off 0 bases at V and 1 base at J, with 11 bases between the two ends. CDR3 amino acids: CASSLDRSGSYEQYF. The CDR3 DNA reads TGTGCCAGCAGCTTGGATAGATCAGGTTCCTACGAGCAGTACTTC.